Listed below are T cell receptor beta chains from one sample, sequenced in a study. TCRdb redid the calling of the RT-PCR reads with MiXCR, one entry per CDR3 protein. Of around 700,000 distinct CDR3 sequences in the sample, about 14% were seen once. The sequenced material came from memory CD4+ T cells from blood. The receptor source for this set is a female donor in good health, serving as a healthy control. Both conserved end residues are trimmed from each CDR3. Fields, in order: D gene, V gene, CDR3 protein. A D gene is named only where the DNA matches it firmly.

. TRBV12-3/TRBV12-4 ASGGGYYNEQF
. TRBV28 ASSSKTDKLTKTQY
TRBD2 TRBV5-4 ASSLALTSEGNEQF
. TRBV9 ASRGGTNSCNEQF
. TRBV18 ASSRNQGANTGELF
. TRBV7-2 ASSLSLNPPEAF
. TRBV27 ASSLHEGQEDTDTQY
TRBD2 TRBV20-1 SASSALAGGHTGELF
TRBD1 TRBV24-1 ATSDRTGGAGQPQH
. TRBV4-3 ASSQDFSARRAQY
. TRBV20-1 SARDLQGTLVGGYT
. TRBV20-1 SAYSSYNEQF
. TRBV27 ASSFNGRGNQPQH
. TRBV19 ASSIGAGNIGEQF
. TRBV29-1 SVEGGFYGYT
. TRBV11-2 ASSLGGRIAEQY
. TRBV20-1 SSSTYMNTEAF
. TRBV19 ASSTTGVGSEQY
TRBD2 TRBV12-3/TRBV12-4 ASSPPGTSGRYEQY
. TRBV18 ASSTVDTQY
. TRBV12-3/TRBV12-4 ASSRRGVGLSGYT
. TRBV9 ASSVRPGADQPQH
TRBD2 TRBV9 ASSVAGTSGNIQY
TRBD1 TRBV20-1 SASPTGTGELF
. TRBV30 AWTTQGEQY
. TRBV20-1 SASLDSYEQY
TRBD1 TRBV29-1 SVEGGQGGETQY
. TRBV12-3/TRBV12-4 ASSVGRGNEQF
TRBD1 TRBV12-3/TRBV12-4 ASSNPGTVDEKLF
. TRBV12-3/TRBV12-4 ASSLLGAYEQY
TRBD2 TRBV12-3/TRBV12-4 ASSSRLAGDLNEQF
. TRBV4-3 ASSQQLSGNTIY
. TRBV12-3/TRBV12-4 ASRSGARGNQPQH
. TRBV20-1 SARNKYYEQY
TRBD1 TRBV29-1 SVGTGIDYGYT
TRBD1 TRBV10-3 AISTGGPDEQF
. TRBV6-6 ASSYINGNQPQH
. TRBV7-3 ASSSTAGNTEAF
. TRBV3-1 ASSVSRGKETQY
. TRBV28 ASSGPGNNFRAF
TRBD1 TRBV5-4 ASSPVAGGGNTEAF
. TRBV18 ASSPSRAYEQY
TRBD2 TRBV6-1 ASSPHGLAGVNEQF
TRBD1 TRBV24-1 ATSVGTGRSDEQY
. TRBV7-2 ASSSHQGYEQY
TRBD2 TRBV5-1 ASSDGLAGLGEQY
. TRBV20-1 SARRGEADYQPP
. TRBV5-5 ASSRTASNHEQY
. TRBV6-6 ASSASWGDTQY
TRBD1 TRBV28 ASRAPPGGKGTEAF
TRBD1 TRBV5-6 ASSSTTGTGYNEQF
. TRBV20-1 SAGTSVWDNSYEQY
TRBD1 TRBV5-8 ASRPPGQGHGYT
. TRBV6-2/TRBV6-3 ASSYFTRTGYT
. TRBV6-5 ASSIGTGRVGYT
. TRBV28 ASRSVSLQVGNGYT
. TRBV27 ASNPGLAPYEQY
. TRBV28 ASSRQKHYGYT
. TRBV9 ASSVMAEPYEQY
. TRBV4-3 ASSQDIRTATNYGYT